The sequence of this TCR beta chain was determined in a study of early T cells in non-severe SARS-CoV-2 infection. As for the study in general: Sequencing of unsorted whole blood was done on bulk RNA, leaving chains unpaired.

This clonotype was recorded at least ten times. The CDR3 contains 13 residues. V dropped 4 bases and J dropped 6 bases, with 11 bases sitting between them. Germline values: CDR1 SGHVS, CDR2 FQNEAQ. The protocol attached unique molecular identifiers to individual cDNA molecules. One entry per CDR3 protein results from TCRdb running MiXCR on the 5' RACE reads. The table shows more than 95,000 distinct CDR3 sequences, with about 11% occurring only once. The genes are TRBV7-8 and TRBJ2-3; a weak D match, TRBD2 (5 bases). The sequence was collected from an adult who was a healthcare worker with PCR-confirmed SARS-CoV-2 infection or an uninfected control (not recorded which). The sample here was whole blood, taken at baseline. The CDR3 DNA is TGTGCCAGCAGCTCCCGGACGGGGGATACGCAGTATTTT. This codes for CASSSRTGDTQYF. Supplemented by reference TRBV7-8 and TRBJ2-3, the full variable domain reads GAGVSQSPRYKVAKRGQDVALRCDPISGHVSLFWYQQALGQGPEFLTYFQNEAQLDKSGLPSDRFFAERPEGSVSTLKIQRTQQEDSAVYLCASSSRTGDTQYFGPGTRLTVL.